Below, 10 T cell receptor beta chains from the same sample are listed, as sequenced in a study of patients and donors after allogeneic stem cell transplantation. TCRdb passed the RT-PCR reads through MiXCR, listing each CDR3 protein once. Here the sample spans roughly 200,000 distinct CDR3 sequences, 35% to 45% being singletons. Sequences were obtained from blood, either unsorted or a sorted T cell fraction (not recorded which). These receptors were obtained from a human donor who was either an allogeneic HSCT recipient or a stem cell or donor lymphocyte infusion donor (not recorded which). It is not recorded whose cells these are; they may come from a transplant donor.

This clonotype was seen more than once but under ten times. The chain is built from TRBV20-1 and TRBJ2-4; D is ambiguous. Germline CDR1 is DFQATT and CDR2 is SNEGSKA (reference sequence). V dropped 3 bases and J dropped 0 bases, with 9 bases sitting between them. The CDR3 length is 14 residues. The CDR3 here is CSARSILAKNIQYF. CDR3 nucleotides: TGCAGTGCTAGGTCTATCCTAGCCAAAAACATTCAGTACTTC.

V and J are TRBV18 and TRBJ1-1; weak D call: TRBD1 (6 bases). Trimming took off 2 bases at V and 1 base at J, with 11 bases between the two ends. Germline V gene lookup returns CDR1 KGHSH and CDR2 LQKENI. CDR3 size: 15 residues. CDR3 sequence (DNA): TGTGCCAGCTCACCAAAACAGGGCTCGAACACTGAAGCTTTCTTT. Its protein product is CASSPKQGSNTEAFF.

CDR3 nucleotides: TGCGCCAGCAGCCAGACTGTGCTAGCGGGGGGATTCACCGGGGAGCTGTTTTTT. Translation: CASSQTVLAGGFTGELFF. The V gene is TRBV4-1, the J gene TRBJ2-2, with 11 positions matching TRBD2. The CDR3 is made up of 18 amino acids. CDR1 and CDR2 (germline): MGHRA, YSYEKL. The ends lost 3 bases at V and 4 bases at J; junction bases unmatched: 10.

This clonotype was seen a few times. This chain joins TRBV27 and TRBJ1-6; D unclear. V was pared by 3 bases and J by 8 bases, with 14 bases between. Looked up from germline, CDR1 is MNHEY and CDR2 is SMNVEV (reference sequence). CDR3 length: 15 amino acids. The CDR3 DNA reads TGTGCCAGCAGTTTCTGGCAACCGAGACATTCACCCCTCCACTTT. It encodes CASSFWQPRHSPLHF.

This clonotype was seen a few times. The chain carries TRBV7-3 and TRBJ1-2; D gene unclear. Germline V gives CDR1 SGHTA, CDR2 FQGTGA. V gave up 8 bases and J gave up 2 bases, with 15 bases separating them. This CDR3 comprises 14 residues. CDR3 bases: TGTGCCAGCTCACTCGTCCCGGGGAACTATGGCTACACCTTC. It is translated as CASSLVPGNYGYTF.

The chain is built from TRBV29-1 and TRBJ2-5; D is ambiguous. Germline V gene lookup returns CDR1 SQVTM and CDR2 ANQGSEA. Trimming left V 3 bases short and J 5 bases short, with 13 bases between. This CDR3 spans 13 amino acids. In DNA form, the CDR3 reads TGCAGCGTTGAGCGGAACCTTGAGGAGACCCAGTACTTC. It translates to CSVERNLEETQYF.

The chain links TRBV20-1 to TRBJ1-1; TRBD1 aligns across 9 bases. The germline V gene encodes CDR1 DFQATT and CDR2 SNEGSKA (reference sequence). The CDR3 extends over 15 amino acids. Trimming removed 6 bases from V and 1 base from J; junction bases left unmatched: 9. DNA of the CDR3: TGCAGTGCCCACGCCGGGACAGGGCAGAACACTGAAGCTTTCTTT. It codes for CSAHAGTGQNTEAFF.

Only a few counts were recorded for this clonotype. This chain links TRBV20-1 with TRBJ1-5; possible D gene TRBD1, 5 bases. Trimming removed 8 bases at V and 5 bases at J, with 25 bases between. Germline values: CDR1 DFQATT, CDR2 SNEGSKA (reference sequence). This CDR3 is built from 16 residues. CDR3 sequence: CSLLAGNGGLYQPQHF. The CDR3 DNA is TGCAGTCTACTTGCAGGGAACGGCGGGTTATATCAGCCCCAGCATTTT.

The chain joins TRBV4-1 to TRBJ2-7; perhaps TRBD2 as D (5 bases). Trimming stripped 4 bases from V and 6 bases from J, with 22 bases between. Germline CDR1 and CDR2: MGHRA and YSYEKL. The CDR3 totals 16 residues. The CDR3 protein is CASSPRTPETEGEQYF. CDR3 nucleotide sequence: TGCGCCAGCAGCCCTCGAACCCCGGAGACTGAGGGCGAGCAGTACTTC.

The chain has TRBV4-1 and TRBJ2-1; D might be TRBD1 or TRBD2, each matching 5 bases. Trimming cost V 4 bases and J 4 bases, with 20 bases left between them. Germline CDR1 and CDR2: MGHRA and YSYEKL. The CDR3 loop spans 17 amino acids. The DNA for the CDR3 is TGCGCCAGCAGCCCACGTCTGGGGACGCCTATTTACAATGAGCAGTTCTTC. Residues: CASSPRLGTPIYNEQFF.